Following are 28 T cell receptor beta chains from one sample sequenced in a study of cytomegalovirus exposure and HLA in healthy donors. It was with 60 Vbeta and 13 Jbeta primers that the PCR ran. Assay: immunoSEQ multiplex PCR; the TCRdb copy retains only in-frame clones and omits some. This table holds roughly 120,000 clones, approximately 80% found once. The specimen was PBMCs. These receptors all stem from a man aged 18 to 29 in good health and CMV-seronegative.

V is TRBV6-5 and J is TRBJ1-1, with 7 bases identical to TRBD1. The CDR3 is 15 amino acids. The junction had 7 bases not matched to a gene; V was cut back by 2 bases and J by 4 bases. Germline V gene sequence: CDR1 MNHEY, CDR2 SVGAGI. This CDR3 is CASSYQTGTGTEAFF. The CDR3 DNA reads TGTGCCAGCAGTTACCAGACAGGGACGGGCACTGAAGCTTTCTTT.

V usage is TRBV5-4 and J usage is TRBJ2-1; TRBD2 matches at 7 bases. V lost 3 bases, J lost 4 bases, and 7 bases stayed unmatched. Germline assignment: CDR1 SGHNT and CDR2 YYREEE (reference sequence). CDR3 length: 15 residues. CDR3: CASSSAGLSYNEQFF. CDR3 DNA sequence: TGTGCCAGCAGCTCAGCGGGACTGTCGTACAATGAGCAGTTCTTC.

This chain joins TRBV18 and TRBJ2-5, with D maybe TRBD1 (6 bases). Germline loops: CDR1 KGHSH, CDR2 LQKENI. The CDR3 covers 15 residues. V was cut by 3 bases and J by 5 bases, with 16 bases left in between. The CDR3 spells CASSPQQGGKETQYF. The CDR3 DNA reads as TGTGCCAGCTCACCTCAACAGGGTGGGAAGGAGACCCAGTACTTC.

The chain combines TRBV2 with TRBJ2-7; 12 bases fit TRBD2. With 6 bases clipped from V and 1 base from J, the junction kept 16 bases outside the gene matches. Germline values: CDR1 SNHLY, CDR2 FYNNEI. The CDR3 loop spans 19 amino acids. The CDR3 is CASRGSRLAGDIGSYEQYV. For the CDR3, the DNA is TGTGCCAGCAGGGGGTCTAGACTAGCGGGAGATATCGGGTCCTACGAGCAGTACGTC.

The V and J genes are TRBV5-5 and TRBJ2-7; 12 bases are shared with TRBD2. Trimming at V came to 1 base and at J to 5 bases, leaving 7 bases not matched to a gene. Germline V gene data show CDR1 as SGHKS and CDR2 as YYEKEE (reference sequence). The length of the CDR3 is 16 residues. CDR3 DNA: TGTGCCAGCAGCTTGCTCCTAGCGGGAGGGCCGGACGAGCAGTACTTC. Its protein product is CASSLLLAGGPDEQYF.

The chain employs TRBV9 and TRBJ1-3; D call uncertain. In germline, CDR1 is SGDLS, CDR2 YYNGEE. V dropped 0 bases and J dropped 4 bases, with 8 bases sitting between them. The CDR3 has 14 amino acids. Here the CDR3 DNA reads TGTGCCAGCAGCGTAGCCGGGATCGGAAACACCATATATTTT. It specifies CASSVAGIGNTIYF.

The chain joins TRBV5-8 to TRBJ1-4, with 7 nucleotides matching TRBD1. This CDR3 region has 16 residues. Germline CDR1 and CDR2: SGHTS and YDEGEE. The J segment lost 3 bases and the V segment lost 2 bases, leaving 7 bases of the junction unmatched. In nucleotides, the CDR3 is TGTGCCAGCAGCTTAGGACAGGAGGCGGCTAATGAAAAACTGTTTTTT. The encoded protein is CASSLGQEAANEKLFF.

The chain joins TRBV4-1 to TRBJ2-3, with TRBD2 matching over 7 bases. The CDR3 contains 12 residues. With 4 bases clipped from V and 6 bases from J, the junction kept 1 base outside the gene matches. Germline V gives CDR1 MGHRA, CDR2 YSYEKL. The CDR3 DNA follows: TGCGCCAGCAGCCCCGGGGGGGATACGCAGTATTTT. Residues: CASSPGGDTQYF.

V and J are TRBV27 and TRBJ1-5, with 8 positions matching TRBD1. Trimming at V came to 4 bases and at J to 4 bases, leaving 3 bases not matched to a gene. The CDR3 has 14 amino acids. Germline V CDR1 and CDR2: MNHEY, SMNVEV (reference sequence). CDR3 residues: CASSSGQANQPQHF. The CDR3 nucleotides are TGTGCCAGCAGTTCGGGACAGGCAAATCAGCCCCAGCATTTT.

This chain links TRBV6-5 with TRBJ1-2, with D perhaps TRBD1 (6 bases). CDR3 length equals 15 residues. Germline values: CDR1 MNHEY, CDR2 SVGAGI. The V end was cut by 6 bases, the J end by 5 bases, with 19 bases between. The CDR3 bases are TGTGCCAGCAGCGCAGGGGTAGGGACTAGGTATGGCTACACCTTC. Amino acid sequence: CASSAGVGTRYGYTF.

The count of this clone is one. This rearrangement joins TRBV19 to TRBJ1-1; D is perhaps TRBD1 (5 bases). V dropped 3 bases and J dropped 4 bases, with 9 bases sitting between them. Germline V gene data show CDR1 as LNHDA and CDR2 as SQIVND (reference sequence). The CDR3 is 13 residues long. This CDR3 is CASSISGLTEAFF. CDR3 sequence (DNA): TGTGCCAGTAGTATCTCGGGACTCACTGAAGCTTTCTTT.

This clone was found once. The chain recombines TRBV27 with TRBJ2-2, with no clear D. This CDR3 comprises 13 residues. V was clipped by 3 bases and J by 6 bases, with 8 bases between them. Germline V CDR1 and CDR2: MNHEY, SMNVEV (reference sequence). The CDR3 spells CASSFPPAGELFF. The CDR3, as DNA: TGTGCCAGCAGTTTCCCCCCGGCCGGGGAGCTGTTTTTT.

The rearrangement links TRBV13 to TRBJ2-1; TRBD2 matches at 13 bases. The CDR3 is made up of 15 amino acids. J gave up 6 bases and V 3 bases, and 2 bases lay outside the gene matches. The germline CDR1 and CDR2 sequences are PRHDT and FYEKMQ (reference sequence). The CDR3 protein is CASSLGLAGFNEQFF. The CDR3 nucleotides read TGTGCCAGCAGCTTGGGACTAGCGGGATTCAATGAGCAGTTCTTC.

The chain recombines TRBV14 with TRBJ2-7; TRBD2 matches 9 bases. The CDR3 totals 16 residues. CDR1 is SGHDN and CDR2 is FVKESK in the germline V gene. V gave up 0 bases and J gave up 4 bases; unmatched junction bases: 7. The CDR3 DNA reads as TGTGCCAGCAGCCAAGATATTAGCGGGAGTTTGTACGAGCAGTACTTC. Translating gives CASSQDISGSLYEQYF.

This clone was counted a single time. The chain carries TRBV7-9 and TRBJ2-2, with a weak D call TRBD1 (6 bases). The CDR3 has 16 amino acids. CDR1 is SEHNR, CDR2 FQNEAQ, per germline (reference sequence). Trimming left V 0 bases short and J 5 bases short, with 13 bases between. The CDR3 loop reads CASSLATGRVTGELFF. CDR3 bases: TGTGCCAGCAGCTTAGCGACAGGCCGGGTAACCGGGGAGCTGTTTTTT.

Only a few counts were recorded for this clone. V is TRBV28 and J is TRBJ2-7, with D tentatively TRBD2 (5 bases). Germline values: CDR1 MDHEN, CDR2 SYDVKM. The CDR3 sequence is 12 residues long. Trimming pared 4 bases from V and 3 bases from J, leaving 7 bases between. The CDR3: CASSSGDYEQYF. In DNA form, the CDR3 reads TGTGCCAGCAGTTCCGGGGACTACGAGCAGTACTTC.

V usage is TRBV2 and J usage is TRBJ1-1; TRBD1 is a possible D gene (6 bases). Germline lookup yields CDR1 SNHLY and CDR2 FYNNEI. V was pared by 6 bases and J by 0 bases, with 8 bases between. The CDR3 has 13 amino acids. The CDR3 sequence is CASRQGVNTEAFF. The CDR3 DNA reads TGTGCCAGCAGACAGGGCGTGAACACTGAAGCTTTCTTT. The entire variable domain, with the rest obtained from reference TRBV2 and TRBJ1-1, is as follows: EPEVTQTPSHQVTQMGQEVILRCVPISNHLYFYWYRQILGQKVEFLVSFYNNEISEKSEIFDDQFSVERPDGSNFTLKIRSTKLEDSAMYFCASRQGVNTEAFFGQGTRLTVV.

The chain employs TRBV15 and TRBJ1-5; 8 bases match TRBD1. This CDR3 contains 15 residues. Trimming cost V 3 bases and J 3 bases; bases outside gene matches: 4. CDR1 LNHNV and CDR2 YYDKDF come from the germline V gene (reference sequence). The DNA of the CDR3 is TGTGCCACCAGCAGGACAGGGGTCCCCAATCAGCCCCAGCATTTT. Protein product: CATSRTGVPNQPQHF.

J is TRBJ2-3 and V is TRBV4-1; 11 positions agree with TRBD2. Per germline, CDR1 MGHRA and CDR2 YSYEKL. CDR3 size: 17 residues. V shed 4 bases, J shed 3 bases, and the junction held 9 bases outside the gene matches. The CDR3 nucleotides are TGCGCCAGCAGCCGATCTAGCGGGAGGAACCCTACAGATACGCAGTATTTT. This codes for CASSRSSGRNPTDTQYF.

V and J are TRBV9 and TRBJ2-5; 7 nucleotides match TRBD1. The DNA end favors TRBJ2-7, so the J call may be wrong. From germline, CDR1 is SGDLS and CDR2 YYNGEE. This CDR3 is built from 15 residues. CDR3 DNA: TGTGCCAGCAGCGTCTCCGGGACAGCCTCCTACGAGCAGTACTTC. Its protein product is CASSVSGTASYEQYF.

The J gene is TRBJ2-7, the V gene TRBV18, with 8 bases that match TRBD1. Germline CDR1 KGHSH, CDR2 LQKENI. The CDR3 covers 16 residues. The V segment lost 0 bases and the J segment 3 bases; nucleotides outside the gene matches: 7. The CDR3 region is CASSPPPQGAIYEQYF. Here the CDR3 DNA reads TGTGCCAGCTCACCACCGCCGCAGGGGGCTATCTACGAGCAGTACTTC. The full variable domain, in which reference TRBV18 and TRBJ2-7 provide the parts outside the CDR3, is NAGVMQNPRHLVRRRGQEARLRCSPMKGHSHVYWYRQLPEEGLKFMVYLQKENIIDESGMPKERFSAEFPKEGPSILRIQQVVRGDSAAYFCASSPPPQGAIYEQYFGPGTRLTVT.

The CDR3 bases are TGTGCCAGCAGTGTTGGAGGAGTCTCCTACGAGCAGTACTTC. Encoded protein: CASSVGGVSYEQYF. The chain combines TRBV28 with TRBJ2-7, with D possibly being TRBD2 (5 bases). The germline CDR1 and CDR2 sequences are MDHEN and SYDVKM. The CDR3 is made up of 14 amino acids. Trimming stripped 5 bases from V and 0 bases from J, with 11 bases between.

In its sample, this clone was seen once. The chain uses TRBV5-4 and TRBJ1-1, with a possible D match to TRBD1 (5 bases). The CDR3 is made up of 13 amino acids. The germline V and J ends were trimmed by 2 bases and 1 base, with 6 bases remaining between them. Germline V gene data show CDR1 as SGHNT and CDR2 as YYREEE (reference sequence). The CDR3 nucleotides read TGTGCCAGCAGCTTTACAGGGAACACTGAAGCTTTCTTT. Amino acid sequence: CASSFTGNTEAFF.

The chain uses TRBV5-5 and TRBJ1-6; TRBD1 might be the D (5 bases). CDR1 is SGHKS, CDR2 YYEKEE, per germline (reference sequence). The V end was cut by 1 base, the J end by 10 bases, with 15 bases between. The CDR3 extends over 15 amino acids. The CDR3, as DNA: TGTGCCAGCAGCTTGCAGGGATCCAGCAACTCACCCCTCCACTTT. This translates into CASSLQGSSNSPLHF.

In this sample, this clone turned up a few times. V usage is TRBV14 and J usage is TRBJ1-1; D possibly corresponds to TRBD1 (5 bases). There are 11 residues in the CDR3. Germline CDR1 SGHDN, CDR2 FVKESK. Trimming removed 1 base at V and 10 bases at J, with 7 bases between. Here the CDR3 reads CASSQVGVAFF. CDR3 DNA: TGTGCCAGCAGCCAAGTAGGGGTAGCTTTCTTT.

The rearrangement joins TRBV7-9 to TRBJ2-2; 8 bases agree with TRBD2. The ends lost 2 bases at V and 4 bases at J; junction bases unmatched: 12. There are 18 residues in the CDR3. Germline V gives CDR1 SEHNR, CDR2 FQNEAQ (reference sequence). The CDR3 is CASSLRGLGTSLTGELFF. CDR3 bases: TGTGCCAGCAGCTTAAGGGGTTTGGGGACTAGTCTCACCGGGGAGCTGTTTTTT.

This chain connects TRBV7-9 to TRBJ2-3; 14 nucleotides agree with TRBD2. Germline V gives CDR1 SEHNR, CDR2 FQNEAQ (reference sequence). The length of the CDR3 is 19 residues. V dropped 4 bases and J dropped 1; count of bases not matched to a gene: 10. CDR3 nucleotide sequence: TGTGCCAGCAGCTCCACCGGGACTAGCGGGGGTTGGGGCACAGATACGCAGTATTTT. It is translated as CASSSTGTSGGWGTDTQYF.

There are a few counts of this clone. The CDR3 region is CASSLPGPYEQYV. The CDR3 DNA sequence: TGTGCCAGCAGCTTACCAGGCCCCTACGAGCAGTACGTC. This chain joins TRBV7-3 and TRBJ2-7, with D unclear. Trimming removed 2 bases at V and 2 bases at J, with 7 bases between. The CDR3 runs to 13 residues. The germline V gene has CDR1 SGHTA and CDR2 FQGTGA.